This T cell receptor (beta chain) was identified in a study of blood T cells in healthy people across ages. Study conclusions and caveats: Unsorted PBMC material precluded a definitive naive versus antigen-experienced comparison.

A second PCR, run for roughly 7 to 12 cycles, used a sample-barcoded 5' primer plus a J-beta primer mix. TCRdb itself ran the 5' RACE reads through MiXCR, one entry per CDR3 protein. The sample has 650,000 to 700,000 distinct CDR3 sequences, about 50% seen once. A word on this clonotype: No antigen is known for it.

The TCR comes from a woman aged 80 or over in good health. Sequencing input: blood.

CDR3 DNA: TGTGCCAGCAGCCCTTATGAGCGGCGATACGAGCAGTACTTC. Protein product: CASSPYERRYEQYF. The chain carries TRBV2 and TRBJ2-5; possibly TRBD2 for D (5 bases). Matching the DNA end better, TRBJ2-7 makes the J call doubtful. Per germline, CDR1 SNHLY and CDR2 FYNNEI. This CDR3 has 14 amino acids.